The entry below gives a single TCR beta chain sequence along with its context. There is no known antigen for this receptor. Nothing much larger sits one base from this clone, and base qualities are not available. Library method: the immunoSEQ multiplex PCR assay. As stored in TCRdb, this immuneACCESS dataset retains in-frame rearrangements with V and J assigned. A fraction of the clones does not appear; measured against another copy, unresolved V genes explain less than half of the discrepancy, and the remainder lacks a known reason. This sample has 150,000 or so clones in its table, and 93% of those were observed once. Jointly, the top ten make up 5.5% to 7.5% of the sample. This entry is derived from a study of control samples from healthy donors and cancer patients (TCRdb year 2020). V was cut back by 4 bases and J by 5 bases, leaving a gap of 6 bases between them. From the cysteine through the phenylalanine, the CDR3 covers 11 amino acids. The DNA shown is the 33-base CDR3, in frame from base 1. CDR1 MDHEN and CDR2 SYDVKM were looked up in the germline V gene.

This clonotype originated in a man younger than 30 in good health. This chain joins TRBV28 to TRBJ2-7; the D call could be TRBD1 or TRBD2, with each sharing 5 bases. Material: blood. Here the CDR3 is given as CASSWGNEQYF. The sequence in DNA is TGTGCCAGCAGTTGGGGGAACGAGCAGTACTTC. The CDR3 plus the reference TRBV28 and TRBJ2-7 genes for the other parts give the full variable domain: DVKVTQSSRYLVKRTGEKVFLECVQDMDHENMFWYRQDPGLGLRLIYFSYDVKMKEKGDIPEGYSVSREKKERFSLILESASTNQTSMYLCASSWGNEQYFGPGTRLTVT.